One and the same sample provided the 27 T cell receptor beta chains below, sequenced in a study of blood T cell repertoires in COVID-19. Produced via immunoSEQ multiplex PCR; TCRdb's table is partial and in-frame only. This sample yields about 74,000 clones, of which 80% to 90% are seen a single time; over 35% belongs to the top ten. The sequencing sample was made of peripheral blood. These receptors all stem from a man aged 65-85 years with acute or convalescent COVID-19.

The chain's CDR3 is CASSWGRRMSGYTF. CDR3 coding DNA: TGTGCCAGCAGCTGGGGGCGGAGGATGAGTGGCTACACCTTC. The chain is built from TRBV7-2 and TRBJ1-2, with D perhaps matching TRBD1 (6 bases). CDR1 is SGHTA, CDR2 FQGNSA, per germline. There are 14 residues in the CDR3. Trimming stripped 4 bases from V and 7 bases from J, with 16 bases between.

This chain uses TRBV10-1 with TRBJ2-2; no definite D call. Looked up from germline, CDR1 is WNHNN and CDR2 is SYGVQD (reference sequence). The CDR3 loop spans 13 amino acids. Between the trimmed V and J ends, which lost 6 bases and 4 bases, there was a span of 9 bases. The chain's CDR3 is CASSADPTGELFF. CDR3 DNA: TGCGCCAGCAGCGCGGATCCCACCGGGGAGCTGTTTTTT.

The CDR3 reads CASGAGTGNTGELFF. CDR3 DNA sequence: TGCGCCAGCGGGGCCGGGACAGGGAACACCGGGGAGCTGTTTTTT. The gene calls are TRBV5-1 and TRBJ2-2; 8 bases line up with TRBD1. Germline loops: CDR1 SGHRS, CDR2 YFSETQ. There are 15 residues in the CDR3. The J segment lost 1 base and the V segment lost 7 bases, leaving 6 bases of the junction unmatched.

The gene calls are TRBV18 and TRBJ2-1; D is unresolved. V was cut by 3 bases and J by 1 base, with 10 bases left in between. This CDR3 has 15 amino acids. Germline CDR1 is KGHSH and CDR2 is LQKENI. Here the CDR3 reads CASSPRRGSYNEQFF. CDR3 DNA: TGTGCCAGCTCACCGCGCCGCGGTTCCTACAATGAGCAGTTCTTC.

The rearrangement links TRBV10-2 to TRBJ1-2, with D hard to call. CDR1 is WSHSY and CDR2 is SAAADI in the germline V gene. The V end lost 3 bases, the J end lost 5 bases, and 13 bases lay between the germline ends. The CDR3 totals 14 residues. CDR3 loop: CASSDDSGGYGYTF. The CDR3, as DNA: TGCGCCAGCAGTGATGATTCCGGAGGATATGGCTACACCTTC.

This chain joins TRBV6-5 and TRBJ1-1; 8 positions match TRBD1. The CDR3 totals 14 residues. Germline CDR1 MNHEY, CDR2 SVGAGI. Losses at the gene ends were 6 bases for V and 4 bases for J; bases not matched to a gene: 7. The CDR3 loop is CASRPVTGVTEAFF. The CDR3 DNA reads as TGTGCCAGCAGGCCGGTGACAGGGGTCACTGAAGCTTTCTTT.

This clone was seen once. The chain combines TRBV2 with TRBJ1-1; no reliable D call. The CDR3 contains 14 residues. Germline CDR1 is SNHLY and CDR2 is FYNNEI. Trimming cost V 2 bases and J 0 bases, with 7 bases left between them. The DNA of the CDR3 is TGTGCCAGCAGTGAACGGGGTTTGAACACTGAAGCTTTCTTT. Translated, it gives CASSERGLNTEAFF.

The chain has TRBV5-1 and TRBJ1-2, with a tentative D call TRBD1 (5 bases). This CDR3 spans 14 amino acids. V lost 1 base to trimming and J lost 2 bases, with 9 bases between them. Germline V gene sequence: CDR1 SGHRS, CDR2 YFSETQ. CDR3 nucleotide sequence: TGCGCCAGCAGCTTGTCGGGGGGGAACTATGGCTACACCTTC. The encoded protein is CASSLSGGNYGYTF.

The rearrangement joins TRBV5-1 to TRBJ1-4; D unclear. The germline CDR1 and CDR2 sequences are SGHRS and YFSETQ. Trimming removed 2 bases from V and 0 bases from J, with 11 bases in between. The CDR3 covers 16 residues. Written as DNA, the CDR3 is TGCGCCAGCAGCTTTGGGCTAATTGCAACTAATGAAAAACTGTTTTTT. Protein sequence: CASSFGLIATNEKLFF.

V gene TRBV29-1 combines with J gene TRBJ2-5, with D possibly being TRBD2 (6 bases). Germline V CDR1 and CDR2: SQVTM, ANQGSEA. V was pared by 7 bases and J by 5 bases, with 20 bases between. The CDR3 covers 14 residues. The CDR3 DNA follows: TGCAGCGCATGGAACTGGGGGGTCGGGGAGACCCAGTACTTC. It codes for CSAWNWGVGETQYF. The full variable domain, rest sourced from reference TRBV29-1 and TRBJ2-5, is SAVISQKPSRDICQRGTSLTIQCQVDSQVTMMFWYRQQPGQSLTLIATANQGSEATYESGFVIDKFPISRPNLTFSTLTVSNMSPEDSSIYLCSAWNWGVGETQYFGPGTRLLVL.

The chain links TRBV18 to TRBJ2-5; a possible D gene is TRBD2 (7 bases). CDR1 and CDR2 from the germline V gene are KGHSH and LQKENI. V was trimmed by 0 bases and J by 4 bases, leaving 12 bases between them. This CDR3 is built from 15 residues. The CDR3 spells CASSPPRGGGETQYF. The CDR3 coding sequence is TGTGCCAGCTCACCACCTAGGGGGGGCGGAGAGACCCAGTACTTC.

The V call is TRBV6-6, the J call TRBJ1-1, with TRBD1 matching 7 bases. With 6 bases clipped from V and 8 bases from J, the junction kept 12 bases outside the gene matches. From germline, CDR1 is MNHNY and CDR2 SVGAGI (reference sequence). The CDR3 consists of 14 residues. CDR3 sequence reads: CASRTVPGTAEAFF. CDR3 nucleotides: TGTGCCAGCAGAACCGTTCCCGGGACAGCCGAAGCTTTCTTT.

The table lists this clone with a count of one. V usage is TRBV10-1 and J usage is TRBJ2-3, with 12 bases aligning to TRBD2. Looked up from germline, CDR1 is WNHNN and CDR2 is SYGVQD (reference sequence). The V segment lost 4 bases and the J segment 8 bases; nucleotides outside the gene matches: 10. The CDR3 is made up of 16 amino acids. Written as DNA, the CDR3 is TGCGCCAGCAGTGGGACGACTAGCGGGAGTGGTGGTACGCAGTATTTT. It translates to CASSGTTSGSGGTQYF.

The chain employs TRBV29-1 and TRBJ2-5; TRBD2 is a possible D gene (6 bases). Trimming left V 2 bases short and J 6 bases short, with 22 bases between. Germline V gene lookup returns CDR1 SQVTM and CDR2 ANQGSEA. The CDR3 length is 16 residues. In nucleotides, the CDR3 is TGCAGCGTTGAACTTATGCGGGGCGGGATGGTTCAGACCCAGTACTTC. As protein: CSVELMRGGMVQTQYF.

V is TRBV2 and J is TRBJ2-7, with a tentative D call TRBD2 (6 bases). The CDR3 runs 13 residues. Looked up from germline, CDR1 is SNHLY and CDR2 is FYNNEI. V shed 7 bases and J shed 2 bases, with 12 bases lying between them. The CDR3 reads CASIGGQTYEQYF. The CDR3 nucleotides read TGTGCCAGCATCGGGGGTCAAACCTACGAGCAGTACTTC.

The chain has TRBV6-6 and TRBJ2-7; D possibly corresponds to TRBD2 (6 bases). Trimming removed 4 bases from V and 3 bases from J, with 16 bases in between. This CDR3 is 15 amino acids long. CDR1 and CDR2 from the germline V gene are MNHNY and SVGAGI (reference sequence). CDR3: CASSFQGREDYEQYF. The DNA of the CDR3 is TGTGCCAGCAGTTTCCAGGGAAGGGAGGACTACGAGCAGTACTTC.

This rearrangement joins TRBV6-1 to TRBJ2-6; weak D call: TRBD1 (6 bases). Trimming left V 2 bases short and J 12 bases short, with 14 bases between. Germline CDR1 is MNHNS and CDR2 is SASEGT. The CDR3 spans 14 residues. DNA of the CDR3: TGTGCCAGCAGTGAATTGGCAGGGGTAGGCGTCCTGACTTTC. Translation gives CASSELAGVGVLTF.

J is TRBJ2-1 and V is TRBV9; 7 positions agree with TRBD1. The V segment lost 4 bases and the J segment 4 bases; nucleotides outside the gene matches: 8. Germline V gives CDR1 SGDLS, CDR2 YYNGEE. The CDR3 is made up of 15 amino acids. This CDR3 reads CASSPTGQPYNEQFF. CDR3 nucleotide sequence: TGTGCCAGCAGCCCGACGGGACAGCCATACAATGAGCAGTTCTTC.

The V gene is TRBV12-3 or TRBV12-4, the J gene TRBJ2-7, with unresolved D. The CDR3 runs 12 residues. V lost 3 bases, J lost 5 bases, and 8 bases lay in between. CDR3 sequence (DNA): TGTGCCAGCAGTTTTATGGGCAACGAGCAGTACTTC. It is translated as CASSFMGNEQYF.

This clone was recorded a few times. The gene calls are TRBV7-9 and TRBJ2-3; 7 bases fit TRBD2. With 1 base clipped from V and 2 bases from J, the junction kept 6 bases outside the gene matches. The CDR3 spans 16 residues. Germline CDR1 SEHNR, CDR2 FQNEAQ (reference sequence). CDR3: CASSLGEGPNTDTQYF. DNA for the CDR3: TGTGCCAGCAGCTTAGGGGAGGGGCCCAACACAGATACGCAGTATTTT.

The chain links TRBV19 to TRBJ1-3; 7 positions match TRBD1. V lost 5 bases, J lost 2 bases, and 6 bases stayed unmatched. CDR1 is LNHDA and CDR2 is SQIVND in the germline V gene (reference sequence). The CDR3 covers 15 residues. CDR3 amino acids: CASSLGTDPGNTIYF. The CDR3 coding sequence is TGTGCCAGTAGTCTCGGGACAGACCCTGGAAACACCATATATTTT.

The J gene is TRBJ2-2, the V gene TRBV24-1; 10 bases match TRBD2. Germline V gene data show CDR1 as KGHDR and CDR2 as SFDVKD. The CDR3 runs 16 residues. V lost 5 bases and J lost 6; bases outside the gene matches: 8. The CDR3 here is CATSVASGSKAGELFF. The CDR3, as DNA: TGTGCCACCAGTGTGGCTAGCGGGAGCAAGGCCGGGGAGCTGTTTTTT.

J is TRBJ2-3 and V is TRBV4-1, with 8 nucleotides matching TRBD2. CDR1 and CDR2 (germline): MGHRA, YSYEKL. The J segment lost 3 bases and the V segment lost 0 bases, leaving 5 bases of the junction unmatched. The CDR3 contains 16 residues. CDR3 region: CASSQEGAGATDTQYF. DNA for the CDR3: TGCGCCAGCAGCCAAGAAGGAGCGGGAGCGACAGATACGCAGTATTTT.

The CDR3 sequence is CASSLVGVITDTQYF. In DNA, the CDR3 is TGCGCCAGCAGCTTGGTCGGGGTAATAACAGATACGCAGTATTTT. The chain employs TRBV5-1 and TRBJ2-3, with D perhaps TRBD2 (5 bases). Trimming shortened V by 0 bases and J by 3 bases, and 11 bases separated the two germline ends. Germline CDR1 reads SGHRS; CDR2 reads YFSETQ. This CDR3 is 15 amino acids long.

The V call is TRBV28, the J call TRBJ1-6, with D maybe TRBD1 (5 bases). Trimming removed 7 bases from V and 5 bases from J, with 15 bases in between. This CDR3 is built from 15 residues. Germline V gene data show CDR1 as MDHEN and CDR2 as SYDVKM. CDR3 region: CASTLRGLNNSPLHF. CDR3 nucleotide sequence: TGTGCCAGCACCCTGCGGGGCCTAAATAATTCACCCCTCCACTTT.

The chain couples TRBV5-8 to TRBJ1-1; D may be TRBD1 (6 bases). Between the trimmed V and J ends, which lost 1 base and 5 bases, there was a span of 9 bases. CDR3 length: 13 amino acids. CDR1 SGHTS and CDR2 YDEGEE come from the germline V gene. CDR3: CASSLRRGTEAFF. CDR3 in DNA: TGTGCCAGCAGCTTGAGAAGGGGGACTGAAGCTTTCTTT.

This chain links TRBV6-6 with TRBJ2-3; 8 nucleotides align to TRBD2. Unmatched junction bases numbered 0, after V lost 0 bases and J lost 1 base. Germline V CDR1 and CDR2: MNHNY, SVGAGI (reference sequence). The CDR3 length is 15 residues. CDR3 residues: CASSYSSGGTDTQYF. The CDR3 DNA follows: TGTGCCAGCAGTTACTCTAGCGGGGGCACAGATACGCAGTATTTT.